This T cell receptor (beta chain) appears in the sequencing data of a study of shared clonotypes between healthy human individuals. The germline V gene has CDR1 MGHDK and CDR2 SYGVNS. The V and J ends lost 6 bases and 1 base, in that order; junction bases with no gene match: 2. This CDR3 region has 13 residues. TCRdb's copy holds only in-frame clones and misses some; the assay was immunoSEQ multiplex PCR. The sample shows roughly 2.6 million clones, 90% to 95% of them seen only once. The receptor was isolated from a young man in good health. The chain recombines TRBV25-1 with TRBJ2-5, with 7 bases that match TRBD2. The sample consisted of naive CD4+ T cells sorted from blood. Subset in this sample: CD45RA+ positively selected. The CDR3 coding sequence is TGTGCCAGCAGAGCTAGCGGCCAAGAGACCCAGTACTTC. Its translation is CASRASGQETQYF.